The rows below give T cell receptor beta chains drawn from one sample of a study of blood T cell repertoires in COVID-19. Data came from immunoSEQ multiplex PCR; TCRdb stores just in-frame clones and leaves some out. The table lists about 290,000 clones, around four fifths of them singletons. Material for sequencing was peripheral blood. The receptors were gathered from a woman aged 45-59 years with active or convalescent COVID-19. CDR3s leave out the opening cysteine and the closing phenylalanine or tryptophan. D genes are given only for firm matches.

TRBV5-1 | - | ASSLGTQTYEQY
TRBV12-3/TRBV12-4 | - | ASSLSGEQY
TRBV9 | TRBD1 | ASSADRATGNTIY
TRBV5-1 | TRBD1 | ASSPRQGRDSPLH
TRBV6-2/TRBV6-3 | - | ASSPLGVTEAF
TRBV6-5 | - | ASSYQGNYGYT
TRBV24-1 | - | ATSERTSRVYNEQF
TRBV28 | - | ASRPLQGESSPLH
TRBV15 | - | ATSRERGTAKNIQY
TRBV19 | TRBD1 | ASSLQGNYGYT
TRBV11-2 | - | ASSSDGAVSYNEQF
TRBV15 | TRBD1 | ATSREGTGGRSGANVLT
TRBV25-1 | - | ASSEEPGGFGNTIY
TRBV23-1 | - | ASSQSYVPGANVLT
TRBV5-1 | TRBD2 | ASSLAPGLVSAGELF
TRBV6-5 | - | ASNPDYNQPQH
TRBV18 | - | ASSPPTSSNQPQH
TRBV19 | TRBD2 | ASSPPGRGTDTQY
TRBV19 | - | ASSIPGTDTQY
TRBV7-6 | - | ASSLEAGHQRFSYEQY
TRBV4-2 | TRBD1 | ASSQGRGRPEAF
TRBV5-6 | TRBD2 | ASTPTSGASSYEQY
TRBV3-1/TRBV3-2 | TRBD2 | ASRATSGRRNEQF
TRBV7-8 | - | ASSSGTASANQPQH
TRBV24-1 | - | ATSDSGDTQY
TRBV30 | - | AWSADTLGNTIY
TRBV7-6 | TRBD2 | ASSLGAGVSGELF
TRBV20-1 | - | SADRQGSF
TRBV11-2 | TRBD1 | ASSPRQGWGYNEQF
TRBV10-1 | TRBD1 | ASRTGTGNTGELF
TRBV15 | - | ATSPNLYSAGANVLT
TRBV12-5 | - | ASDKDTYYGYT
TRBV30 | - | AWIDSPSYSPLH
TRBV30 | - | AWSVGGSNGYT
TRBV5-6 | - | ASSPGGYEQY
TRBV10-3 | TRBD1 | AISESGDRSKKLF
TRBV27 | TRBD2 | ASSFIAGDNEQF
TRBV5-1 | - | ASSLGGDWARTNTEAF
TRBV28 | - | ASRAAAYNEQF
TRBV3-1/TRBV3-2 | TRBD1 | ASSQAQGAPYGYT
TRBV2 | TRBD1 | AKRTGGSNNYGYT
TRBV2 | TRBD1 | ASRTDRGYNSPLH
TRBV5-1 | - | ASSSPQGETQY
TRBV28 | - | ASSPSNRRVQPQH
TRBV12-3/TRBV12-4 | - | ASRRGGDTEAF
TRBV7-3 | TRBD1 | ASSLRGQGYNSPLH
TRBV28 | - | AVQGGYSEKLF
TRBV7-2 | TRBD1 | ASSPSDRGGNTIY
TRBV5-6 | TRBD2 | ASSLTSGRARTGELF
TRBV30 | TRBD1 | AWTPQGSGQGAGQPQH
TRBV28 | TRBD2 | ASSFGSGRSYEQY
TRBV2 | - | ASRWAGGNQPQH